This TCR beta chain was documented in a study of blood T cell repertoires in COVID-19. Study information: The origin of the acute and convalescent COVID-19 samples was the United States, Italy and Spain.

Recruited during active infection, patients (from Seattle) were subsequently followed longitudinally. This clone showed up just once. The J segment lost 6 bases and the V segment lost 4 bases, leaving 8 bases of the junction unmatched. The germline gives CDR1 SGDLS, CDR2 YYNGEE. This CDR3 comprises 16 residues. In the authors' methods: Reference gene primer amplification gave nucleated cell count estimates. Libraries were prepared by immunoSEQ multiplex PCR; TCRdb keeps only in-frame clonotypes and omits some of them. V and J calls and clone size are as listed in that table; D and trimming were resolved from the DNA. The top ten clones hold approximately 18% of a sample with approximately 120,000 clones, approximately 85% of them seen once.

The sequence derives from a man aged 25-40 years with COVID-19, enrolled during active disease. J is TRBJ1-6 and V is TRBV9; TRBD1 aligns across 9 bases. Sequences were obtained from peripheral blood. This CDR3 is CASSTATGGINSPLHF. The CDR3 DNA reads as TGTGCCAGCAGCACCGCTACAGGGGGCATTAATTCACCCCTCCACTTT.